The clone carrying this T cell receptor (beta chain) was seen only once. The authors' processing: Scientists estimated how many nucleated cells there were by amplifying reference gene primers. Clones were read by immunoSEQ multiplex PCR, and TCRdb kept only the in-frame ones, dropping some. V, J and clone size reflect that table, while D and trimming were determined from the DNA. This table has 230,000 or so clones, around 84% appearing once. The data are from a study of blood T cell repertoires in COVID-19. Study-level background: PBMCs, B-cell-depleted T cells, or T cells provided the cDNA or gDNA that made up the material.

V was pared by 7 bases and J by 1 base, with 10 bases between. Looked up from germline, CDR1 is SGHVS and CDR2 is FQNEAQ. The CDR3 consists of 14 residues. Input material: peripheral blood. The sequence came from a young man with active or convalescent COVID-19. The rearrangement joins TRBV7-8 to TRBJ2-2, with D maybe TRBD2 (6 bases). CDR3 protein: CASKMRENTGELFF. Written as DNA, the CDR3 is TGTGCCAGCAAAATGCGGGAGAACACCGGGGAGCTGTTTTTT.